These 30 T cell receptor beta chains originate from one sample sequenced in a study of HIV-infected patients and healthy controls. Reverse transcription used about 500 ng RNA and constant-region primers for alpha and beta. Using multiplexing indices, alpha and beta chain libraries were generated apart by chain-specific third strand synthesis. TCRdb analysed the 5' RACE reads with MiXCR anew, one entry per CDR3 protein. The sample lists roughly 20,000 distinct CDR3 sequences, around 10% occurring once. Whole blood was used without fractionation, so all unsorted peripheral T cells were included. Material: blood. The receptors originated from an adult in good health.

This clonotype was seen repeatedly, ten times or more. The rearrangement links TRBV30 to TRBJ2-3; D may match TRBD1 or TRBD2 (6 bases each). Germline CDR1 and CDR2: GTSNPN and SVGIG (reference sequence). CDR3 length: 14 residues. Trimming shortened V by 3 bases and J by 0 bases, and 10 bases separated the two germline ends. CDR3 sequence reads: CAWRGGISTDTQYF. CDR3 coding DNA: TGTGCCTGGAGAGGGGGGATAAGCACAGATACGCAGTATTTT.

This clonotype was seen repeatedly, ten times or more. The rearrangement links TRBV5-5 to TRBJ2-7; TRBD2 matches 7 bases. V lost 0 bases, J lost 0 bases, and 3 bases stayed unmatched. The germline gives CDR1 SGHKS, CDR2 YYEKEE (reference sequence). The CDR3 runs to 15 residues. CDR3 nucleotides: TGTGCCAGCAGCTTGGCCCCGGGGGGCTCCTACGAGCAGTACTTC. Its protein product is CASSLAPGGSYEQYF.

This clonotype was counted many times. The chain employs TRBV20-1 and TRBJ2-1, with TRBD1 matching 8 bases. J was trimmed by 3 bases and V by 2 bases; bases with no gene match: 6. This CDR3 is built from 15 residues. Per the germline V gene, CDR1 is DFQATT and CDR2 is SNEGSKA (reference sequence). The CDR3 DNA reads TGCAGTGCTAGATCGGACAGGGAAGGCTACAATGAGCAGTTCTTC. This encodes CSARSDREGYNEQFF.

This clonotype was seen just once. V gene TRBV28 combines with J gene TRBJ1-5, with 12 bases matching TRBD1. V was pared by 6 bases and J by 6 bases, with 9 bases of the junction left unmatched. The CDR3 extends over 16 amino acids. The germline V gene encodes CDR1 MDHEN and CDR2 SYDVKM. CDR3 DNA: TGTGCCAGCAGATTACCCGGGACAGGGGGCCCTCAGCCCCAGCATTTT. It specifies CASRLPGTGGPQPQHF.

The V call is TRBV5-1, the J call TRBJ2-3; a weak D match, TRBD1 (5 bases). Germline CDR1 is SGHRS and CDR2 is YFSETQ. There are 14 residues in the CDR3. Trimming shortened V by 5 bases and J by 6 bases, and 16 bases separated the two germline ends. The CDR3 sequence: CASRGRGWLDTQYF. The CDR3, as DNA: TGCGCCAGCAGGGGAAGGGGATGGTTGGATACGCAGTATTTT.

This clonotype was found many times. The chain carries TRBV6-2 or TRBV6-3 and TRBJ2-1, with D maybe TRBD2 (6 bases). Trimming cost V 0 bases and J 4 bases, with 16 bases left between them. The CDR3 extends over 17 amino acids. CDR1 is MNHEY and CDR2 is SVGEGT in the germline V gene. CDR3 loop: CASSYSLTGTGYNEQFF. Written as DNA, the CDR3 is TGTGCCAGCAGTTACTCGCTTACCGGGACTGGATACAATGAGCAGTTCTTC.

This clonotype has ten or more counts. The chain couples TRBV25-1 to TRBJ2-7; 8 nucleotides match TRBD1. V lost 8 bases and J lost 7; bases outside the gene matches: 10. The germline V gene encodes CDR1 MGHDK and CDR2 SYGVNS. The CDR3 runs to 13 residues. The DNA of the CDR3 is TGTGCCAGCCTTCTGACAGGGGAGGTAGAGCAGTACTTC. Protein: CASLLTGEVEQYF.

This clonotype was detected ten times or more. J is TRBJ2-5 and V is TRBV6-5; a weak D match, TRBD1 (5 bases). V gave up 4 bases and J gave up 3 bases, with 9 bases separating them. The CDR3 loop spans 13 amino acids. Germline V gene sequence: CDR1 MNHEY, CDR2 SVGAGI. This chain's CDR3 is CASSLDSEETQYF. As DNA, the CDR3 is TGTGCCAGCAGTTTAGACAGTGAAGAGACCCAGTACTTC.

This clonotype was observed at least ten times. V is TRBV23-1 and J is TRBJ1-5; D is unclear. TRBV23-1 carries the ORF label, with uncertain function. Deletions cut 0 bases from V and 3 bases from J, with 9 bases between. This CDR3 is 15 amino acids long. Here the CDR3 reads CASSQSPRDNQPQHF. The CDR3 nucleotides are TGCGCCAGCAGTCAATCGCCGAGGGACAATCAGCCCCAGCATTTT.

This clonotype has a count of ten or more. The chain couples TRBV12-3 or TRBV12-4 to TRBJ2-1; 13 nucleotides match TRBD2. The CDR3 loop spans 16 amino acids. Trimming took 5 bases from V and 4 from J; bases not matched to a gene: 5. CDR3 sequence (DNA): TGTGCCAGCAGTCCCCGGACTAGCGGGAGATACAATGAGCAGTTCTTC. Translating it yields CASSPRTSGRYNEQFF.

As regards this clonotype: The conserved phenylalanine or tryptophan is not found at the CDR3 terminus, so this likely reflects a read error. The DNA is left out, because the CDR3 cannot be placed on it with certainty; the CDR3 is given as TCRdb lists it. The rearrangement joins TRBV4-3 to TRBJ2-3. Per germline, CDR1 LGHNA and CDR2 YSLEER. The CDR3 comprises 13 residues, both ends counted. This CDR3 is CASSQKGTETQEG.

This clonotype is labeled medium-sized. The V and J genes are TRBV4-3 and TRBJ2-7; a possible D gene is TRBD2 (6 bases). The CDR3 runs 13 residues. Germline V gene data show CDR1 as LGHNA and CDR2 as YSLEER. The germline V and J ends were trimmed by 4 bases and 4 bases, with 11 bases remaining between them. The CDR3 protein is CASSPYGGYEQYF. In DNA, the CDR3 is TGCGCCAGCAGCCCGTACGGGGGTTACGAGCAGTACTTC.

The V call is TRBV7-6, the J call TRBJ2-5; D gene unclear. In germline, CDR1 is SGHVS, CDR2 FNYEAQ. The CDR3 totals 14 residues. Trimming left V 4 bases short and J 4 bases short, with 13 bases between. The DNA of the CDR3 is TGTGCCAGCAGCTCCTCTTGGGGTGCAGAGACCCAGTACTTC. Its protein is CASSSSWGAETQYF.

This clonotype is medium-sized. The V and J genes are TRBV7-9 and TRBJ2-3, with no clear D. V lost 5 bases and J lost 4, with 13 bases in between. Per the germline V gene, CDR1 is SEHNR and CDR2 is FQNEAQ (reference sequence). The CDR3 has 14 amino acids. As DNA, the CDR3 is TGTGCCAGCAGCCCCCTTAGTAGCTCAGATACGCAGTATTTT. Its translation: CASSPLSSSDTQYF.

This clonotype has more than one count but fewer than ten. V is TRBV7-8 and J is TRBJ2-1, with TRBD2 as a possible D gene (5 bases). Germline values: CDR1 SGHVS, CDR2 FQNEAQ. Trimming took 1 base from V and 4 from J, leaving 14 bases between them. CDR3 size: 16 residues. CDR3 region: CASSLGGVALYNEQFF. CDR3 nucleotides: TGTGCCAGCAGCTTAGGGGGAGTAGCACTATACAATGAGCAGTTCTTC.

CDR3 bases: TGTGCCAGCGGTGGCGTGCCTAGCGGGTACGAGCAGTACTTC. Its translation is CASGGVPSGYEQYF. V and J are TRBV6-2 or TRBV6-3 and TRBJ2-7, with 8 nucleotides matching TRBD2. The trim removed 8 bases at V and 4 bases at J, leaving 10 bases unmatched. The CDR3 length is 14 residues. The germline V gene encodes CDR1 MNHEY and CDR2 SVGEGT.

J is TRBJ2-7 and V is TRBV29-1; no clear D. CDR1 SQVTM and CDR2 ANQGSEA come from the germline V gene. Trimming took off 4 bases at V and 5 bases at J, with 15 bases between the two ends. The CDR3 consists of 13 residues. The CDR3 DNA follows: TGCAGCGTTGTGACTCCCGTCGGCCACGAGCAGTACTTC. Encoded protein: CSVVTPVGHEQYF.

By share of the sample, this clonotype is medium-sized. The V call is TRBV29-1, the J call TRBJ2-3; TRBD1 might be the D (5 bases). The CDR3 has 13 amino acids. CDR1 is SQVTM, CDR2 ANQGSEA, per germline. The germline V and J ends were trimmed by 8 bases and 1 base, with 13 bases remaining between them. The CDR3 loop reads CSPWWGRTDTQYF. The CDR3 bases are TGCAGCCCCTGGTGGGGCCGCACAGATACGCAGTATTTT.

This clonotype was seen at least ten times. The chain uses TRBV5-6 and TRBJ1-6; D may be TRBD1 (6 bases). The V gene lost 1 base and the J gene lost 6 bases, with 8 bases spanning the gap. CDR1 SGHDT and CDR2 YYEEEE come from the germline V gene. This CDR3 has 14 residues. The CDR3: CASSLRTANSPLHF. CDR3 bases: TGTGCCAGCAGCTTGCGGACAGCTAATTCACCCCTCCACTTT.

This clonotype was recorded at least ten times. This chain connects TRBV6-2 or TRBV6-3 to TRBJ2-1; no definite D call. The CDR3 covers 15 residues. Trimming pared 2 bases from V and 0 bases from J, leaving 8 bases between. Per the germline V gene, CDR1 is MNHEY and CDR2 is SVGEGT. Here the CDR3 reads CASSYVEGSYNEQFF. The CDR3 nucleotides are TGTGCCAGCAGTTACGTGGAAGGCTCCTACAATGAGCAGTTCTTC.

This clonotype was counted ten times or more. The genes are TRBV30 and TRBJ2-3, with 9 bases lining up with TRBD2. This CDR3 region has 15 residues. Germline V gene lookup returns CDR1 GTSNPN and CDR2 SVGIG (reference sequence). V was clipped by 2 bases and J by 0 bases; unmatched bases: 3. Here the CDR3 DNA reads TGTGCCTGGAGTCCCCTAGCGGGGAGCACAGATACGCAGTATTTT. It is translated as CAWSPLAGSTDTQYF.

The chain couples TRBV7-2 to TRBJ1-2, with TRBD1 matching 8 bases. Unmatched junction bases numbered 6, after V lost 5 bases and J lost 4 bases. This CDR3 has 14 residues. Germline CDR1 and CDR2: SGHTA and FQGNSA. The CDR3 is CASSRDRPFYGYTF. Written as DNA, the CDR3 is TGTGCCAGCAGCCGGGACAGGCCGTTCTATGGCTACACCTTC.

This clonotype was observed at least ten times. V and J are TRBV7-9 and TRBJ1-1, with 9 bases fitting TRBD1. After removal of 11 bases from V and 4 bases from J, the junction contained 5 bases not matched to a gene. Germline loops: CDR1 SEHNR, CDR2 FQNEAQ (reference sequence). The CDR3 covers 12 residues. The CDR3 DNA follows: TGTGCCGGGGGACAGGGTGCCACTGAAGCTTTCTTT. Translated, it gives CAGGQGATEAFF.

The genes are TRBV20-1 and TRBJ2-7, with 8 nucleotides matching TRBD2. CDR3 size: 13 residues. V trimming: 6 bases; J trimming: 3 bases; junction bases outside the gene matches: 7. Looked up from germline, CDR1 is DFQATT and CDR2 is SNEGSKA (reference sequence). This chain's CDR3 is CSASTSGNYEQYF. For the CDR3, the DNA is TGCAGTGCAAGTACTAGCGGAAACTACGAGCAGTACTTC.

This clonotype was seen repeatedly, ten times or more. CDR3: CASSWGPKSYNEQFF. In DNA form, the CDR3 reads TGTGCCAGCAGTTGGGGGCCCAAGAGCTACAATGAGCAGTTCTTC. The chain is built from TRBV12-3 or TRBV12-4 and TRBJ2-1; a possible D gene is TRBD1 (6 bases). With 4 bases removed from V and 3 bases from J, the gap between germline ends came to 13 bases. The CDR3 is 15 residues long.

This clonotype was detected many times. The J gene is TRBJ2-4, the V gene TRBV19, with TRBD2 matching over 8 bases. The CDR3 extends over 15 amino acids. Per germline, CDR1 LNHDA and CDR2 SQIVND (reference sequence). V was clipped by 4 bases and J by 6 bases; unmatched bases: 8. The CDR3 DNA follows: TGTGCCAGTAGTAGTGCGGGAGGTCTGGTAAACATTCAGTACTTC. Its translation: CASSSAGGLVNIQYF.

This clonotype was counted a few times. The rearrangement joins TRBV20-1 to TRBJ2-3; TRBD2 matches 8 bases. There are 14 residues in the CDR3. With 3 bases clipped from V and 5 bases from J, the junction kept 7 bases outside the gene matches. Germline V gene data show CDR1 as DFQATT and CDR2 as SNEGSKA (reference sequence). CDR3: CSAREAGEGDTQYF. The CDR3, as DNA: TGCAGTGCTAGGGAAGCGGGAGAAGGAGATACGCAGTATTTT.

The table lists this clonotype with a few counts. This chain connects TRBV4-2 to TRBJ2-7; 7 bases are a match to TRBD1. The CDR3 loop spans 15 amino acids. V shed 4 bases, J shed 2 bases, and the junction held 8 bases outside the gene matches. Germline lookup yields CDR1 LGHNA and CDR2 YNFKEQ. The CDR3: CASSPRQGAPYEQYF. Here the CDR3 DNA reads TGTGCCAGCAGCCCCAGACAGGGAGCCCCCTACGAGCAGTACTTC.

Only a few counts were recorded for this clonotype. The V and J genes are TRBV9 and TRBJ2-7, with 7 bases identical to TRBD1. V lost 1 base and J lost 3; bases outside the gene matches: 7. This CDR3 has 15 residues. The germline V gene has CDR1 SGDLS and CDR2 YYNGEE. CDR3 region: CASSVNTGTDYEQYF. The DNA of the CDR3 is TGTGCCAGCAGCGTAAATACCGGGACAGACTACGAGCAGTACTTC.

CDR3 region: CASSLGLLSYNEQFF. CDR3 sequence (DNA): TGTGCCAGCAGCTTGGGACTCCTCTCCTACAATGAGCAGTTCTTC. The chain links TRBV7-7 to TRBJ2-1; D perhaps matches TRBD2 (6 bases). Looked up from germline, CDR1 is SSHAT and CDR2 is FNYEAQ (reference sequence). CDR3 size: 15 residues. Deletions cut 3 bases from V and 0 bases from J, with 9 bases between.